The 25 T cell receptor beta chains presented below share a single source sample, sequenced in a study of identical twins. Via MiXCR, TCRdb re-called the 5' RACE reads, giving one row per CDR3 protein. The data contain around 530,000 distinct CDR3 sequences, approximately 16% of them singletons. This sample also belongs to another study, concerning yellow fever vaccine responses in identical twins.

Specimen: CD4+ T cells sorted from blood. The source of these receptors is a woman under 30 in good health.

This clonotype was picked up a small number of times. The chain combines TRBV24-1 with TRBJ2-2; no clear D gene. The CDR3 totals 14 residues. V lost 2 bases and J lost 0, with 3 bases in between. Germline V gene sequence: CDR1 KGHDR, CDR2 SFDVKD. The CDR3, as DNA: TGTGCCACCAGTGATTCAGCGAACACCGGGGAGCTGTTTTTT. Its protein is CATSDSANTGELFF.

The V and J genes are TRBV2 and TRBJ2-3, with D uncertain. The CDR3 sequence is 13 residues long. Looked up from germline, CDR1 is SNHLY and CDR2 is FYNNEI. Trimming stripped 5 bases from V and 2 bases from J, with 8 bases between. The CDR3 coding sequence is TGTGCCAGCAGTCGGAGACTCACAGATACGCAGTATTTT. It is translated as CASSRRLTDTQYF.

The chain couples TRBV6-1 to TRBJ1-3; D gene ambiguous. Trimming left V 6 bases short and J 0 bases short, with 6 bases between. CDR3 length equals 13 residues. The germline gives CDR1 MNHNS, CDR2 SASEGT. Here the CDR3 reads CASRGNSGNTIYF. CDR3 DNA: TGTGCCAGCAGAGGTAACTCTGGAAACACCATATATTTT.

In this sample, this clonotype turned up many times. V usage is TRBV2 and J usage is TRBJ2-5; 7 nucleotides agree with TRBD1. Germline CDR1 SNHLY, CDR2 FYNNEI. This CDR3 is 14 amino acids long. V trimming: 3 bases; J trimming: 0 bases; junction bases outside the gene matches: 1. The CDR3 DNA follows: TGTGCCAGCAGTGAGACAGGGAACCAAGAGACCCAGTACTTC. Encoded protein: CASSETGNQETQYF.

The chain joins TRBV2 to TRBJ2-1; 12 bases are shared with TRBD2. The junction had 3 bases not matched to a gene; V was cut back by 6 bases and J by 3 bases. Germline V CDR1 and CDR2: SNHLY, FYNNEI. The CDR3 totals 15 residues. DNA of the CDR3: TGTGCCAGCAGGGAACTAGCGGGGGGCTACAATGAGCAGTTCTTC. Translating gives CASRELAGGYNEQFF.

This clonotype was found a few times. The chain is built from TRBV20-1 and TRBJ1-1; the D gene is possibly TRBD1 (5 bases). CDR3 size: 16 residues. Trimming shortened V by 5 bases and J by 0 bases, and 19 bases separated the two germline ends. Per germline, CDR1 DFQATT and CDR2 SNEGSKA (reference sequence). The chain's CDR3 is CSAPWVQGLMNTEAFF. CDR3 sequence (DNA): TGCAGTGCTCCTTGGGTGCAGGGCCTTATGAACACTGAAGCTTTCTTT.

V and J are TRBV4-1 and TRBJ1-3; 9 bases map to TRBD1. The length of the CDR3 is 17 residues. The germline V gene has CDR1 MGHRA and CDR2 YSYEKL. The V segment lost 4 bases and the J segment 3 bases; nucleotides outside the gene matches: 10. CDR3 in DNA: TGCGCCAGCAGCCGAATCCGGGACAGGGCCGGTGGAAACACCATATATTTT. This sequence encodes CASSRIRDRAGGNTIYF.

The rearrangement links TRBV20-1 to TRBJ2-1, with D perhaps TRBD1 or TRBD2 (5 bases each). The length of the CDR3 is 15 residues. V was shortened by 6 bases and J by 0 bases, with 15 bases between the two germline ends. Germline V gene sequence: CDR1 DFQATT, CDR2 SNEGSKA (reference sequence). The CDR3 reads CSASRGSSSYNEQFF. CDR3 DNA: TGCAGTGCCTCGAGGGGCAGCAGCTCCTACAATGAGCAGTTCTTC.

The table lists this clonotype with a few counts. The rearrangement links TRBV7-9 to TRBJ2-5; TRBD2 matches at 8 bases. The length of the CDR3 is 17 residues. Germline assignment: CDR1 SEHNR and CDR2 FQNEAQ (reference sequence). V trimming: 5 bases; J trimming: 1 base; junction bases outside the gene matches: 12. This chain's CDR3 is CASSLYGRGGTQETQYF. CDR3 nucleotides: TGTGCCAGCAGCCTCTATGGCCGGGGGGGGACCCAAGAGACCCAGTACTTC.

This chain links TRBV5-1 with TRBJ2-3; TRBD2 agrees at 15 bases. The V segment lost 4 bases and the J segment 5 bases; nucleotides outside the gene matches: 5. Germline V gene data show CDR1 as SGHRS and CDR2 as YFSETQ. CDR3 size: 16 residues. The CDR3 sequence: CASSRTSGGALDTQYF. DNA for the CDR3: TGCGCCAGCAGCCGGACTAGCGGGGGGGCCCTAGATACGCAGTATTTT.

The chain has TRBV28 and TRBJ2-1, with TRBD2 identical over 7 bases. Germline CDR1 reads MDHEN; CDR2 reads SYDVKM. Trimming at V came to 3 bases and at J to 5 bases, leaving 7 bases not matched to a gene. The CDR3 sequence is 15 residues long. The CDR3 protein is CASSLGWGGDNEQFF. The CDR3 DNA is TGTGCCAGCAGTTTGGGCTGGGGGGGTGACAATGAGCAGTTCTTC.

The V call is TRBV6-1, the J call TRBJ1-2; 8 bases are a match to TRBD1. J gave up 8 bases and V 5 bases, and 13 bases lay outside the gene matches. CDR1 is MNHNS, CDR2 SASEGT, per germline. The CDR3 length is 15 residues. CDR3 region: CASSPRAGGLRGYTF. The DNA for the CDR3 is TGTGCCAGCAGTCCCCGTGCAGGGGGCTTAAGAGGCTACACCTTC.

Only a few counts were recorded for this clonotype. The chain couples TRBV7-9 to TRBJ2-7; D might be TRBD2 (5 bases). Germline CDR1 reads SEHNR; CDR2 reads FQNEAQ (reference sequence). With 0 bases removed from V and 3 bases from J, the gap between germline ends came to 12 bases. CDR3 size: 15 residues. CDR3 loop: CASSLALGELYEQYV. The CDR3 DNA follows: TGTGCCAGCAGCTTAGCGCTCGGGGAACTCTACGAGCAGTACGTC.

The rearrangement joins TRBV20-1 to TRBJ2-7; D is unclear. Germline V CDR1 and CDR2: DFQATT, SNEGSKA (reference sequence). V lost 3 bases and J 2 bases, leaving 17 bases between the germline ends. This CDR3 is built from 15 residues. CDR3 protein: CSARAALDGAYEQYF. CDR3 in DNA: TGCAGTGCTAGGGCCGCGCTTGACGGTGCCTACGAGCAGTACTTC.

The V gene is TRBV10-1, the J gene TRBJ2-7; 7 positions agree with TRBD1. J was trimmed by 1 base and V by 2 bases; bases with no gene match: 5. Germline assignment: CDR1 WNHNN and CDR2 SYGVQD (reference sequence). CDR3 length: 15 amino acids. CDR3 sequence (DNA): TGCGCCAGCAGTGAGGGGACAGCCGCTTCCTACGAGCAGTACTTC. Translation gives CASSEGTAASYEQYF.

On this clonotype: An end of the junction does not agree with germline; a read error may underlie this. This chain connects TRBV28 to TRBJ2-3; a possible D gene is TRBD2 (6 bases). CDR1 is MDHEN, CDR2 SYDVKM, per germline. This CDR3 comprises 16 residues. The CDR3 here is CASSSPVPGRRDTHYF. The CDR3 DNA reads TGTGCCAGCAGTTCGCCCGTTCCGGGGAGGAGGGATACGCACTATTTT.

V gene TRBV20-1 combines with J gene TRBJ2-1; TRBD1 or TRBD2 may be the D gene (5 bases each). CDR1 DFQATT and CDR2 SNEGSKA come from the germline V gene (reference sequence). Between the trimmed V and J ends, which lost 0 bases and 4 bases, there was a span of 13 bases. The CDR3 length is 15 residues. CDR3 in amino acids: CSARDGPGSYNEQFF. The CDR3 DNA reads TGCAGTGCTAGAGATGGGCCAGGGAGTTACAATGAGCAGTTCTTC.

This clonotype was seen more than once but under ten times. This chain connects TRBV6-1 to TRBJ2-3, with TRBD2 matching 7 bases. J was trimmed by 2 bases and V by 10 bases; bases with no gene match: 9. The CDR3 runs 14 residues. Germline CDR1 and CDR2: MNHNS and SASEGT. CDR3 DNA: TGTGCCACCACGGGGCGGGGGAACACAGATACGCAGTATTTT. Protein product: CATTGRGNTDTQYF.

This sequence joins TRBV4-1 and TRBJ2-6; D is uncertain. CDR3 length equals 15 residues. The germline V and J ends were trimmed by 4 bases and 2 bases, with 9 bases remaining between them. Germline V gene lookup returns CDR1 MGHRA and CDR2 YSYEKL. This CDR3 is CASSPGPAGANVLTF. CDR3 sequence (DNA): TGCGCCAGCAGCCCCGGACCAGCTGGGGCCAACGTCCTGACTTTC.

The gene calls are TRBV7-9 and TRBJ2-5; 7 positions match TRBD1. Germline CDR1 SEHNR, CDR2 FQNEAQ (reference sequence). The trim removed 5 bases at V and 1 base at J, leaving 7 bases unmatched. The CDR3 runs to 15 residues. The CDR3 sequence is CASSLPGQRQETQYF. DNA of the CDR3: TGTGCCAGCAGCCTGCCGGGACAGCGCCAAGAGACCCAGTACTTC.

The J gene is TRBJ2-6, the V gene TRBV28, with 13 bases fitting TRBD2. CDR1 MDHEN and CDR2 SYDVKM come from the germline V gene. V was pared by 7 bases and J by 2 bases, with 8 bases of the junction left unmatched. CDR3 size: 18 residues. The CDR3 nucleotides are TGTGCCAGCAAACTAGCGGGGGGGTGGATTGCTGGGGCCAACGTCCTGACTTTC. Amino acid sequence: CASKLAGGWIAGANVLTF. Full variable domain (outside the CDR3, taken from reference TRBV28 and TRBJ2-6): DVKVTQSSRYLVKRTGEKVFLECVQDMDHENMFWYRQDPGLGLRLIYFSYDVKMKEKGDIPEGYSVSREKKERFSLILESASTNQTSMYLCASKLAGGWIAGANVLTFGAGSRLTVL.

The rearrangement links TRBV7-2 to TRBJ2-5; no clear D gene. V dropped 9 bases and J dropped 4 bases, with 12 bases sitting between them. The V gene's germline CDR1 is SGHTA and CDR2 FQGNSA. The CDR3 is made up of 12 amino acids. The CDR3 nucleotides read TGTGCCAGTTGCGTGTGGGGAGAGACCCAGTACTTC. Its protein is CASCVWGETQYF.

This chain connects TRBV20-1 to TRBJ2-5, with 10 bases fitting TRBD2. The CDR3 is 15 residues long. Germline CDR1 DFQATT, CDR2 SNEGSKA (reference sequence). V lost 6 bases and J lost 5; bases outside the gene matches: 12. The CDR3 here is CSAAIAPSGSETQYF. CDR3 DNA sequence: TGCAGTGCAGCCATAGCCCCTAGCGGGAGTGAGACCCAGTACTTC.

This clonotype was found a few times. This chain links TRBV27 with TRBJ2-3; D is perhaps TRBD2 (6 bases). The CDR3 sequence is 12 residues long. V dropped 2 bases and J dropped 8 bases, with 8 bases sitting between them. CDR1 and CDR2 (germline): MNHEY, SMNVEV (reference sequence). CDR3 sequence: CASSLMGGTQYF. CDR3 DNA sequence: TGTGCCAGCAGTTTAATGGGAGGTACGCAGTATTTT.

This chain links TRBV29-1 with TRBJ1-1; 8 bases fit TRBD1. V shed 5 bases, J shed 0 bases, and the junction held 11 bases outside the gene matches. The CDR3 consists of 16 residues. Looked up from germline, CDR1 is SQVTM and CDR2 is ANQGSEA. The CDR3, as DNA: TGCAGCGTTTGGACAGGGCGGGTTGGTGTGAACACTGAAGCTTTCTTT. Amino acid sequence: CSVWTGRVGVNTEAFF.